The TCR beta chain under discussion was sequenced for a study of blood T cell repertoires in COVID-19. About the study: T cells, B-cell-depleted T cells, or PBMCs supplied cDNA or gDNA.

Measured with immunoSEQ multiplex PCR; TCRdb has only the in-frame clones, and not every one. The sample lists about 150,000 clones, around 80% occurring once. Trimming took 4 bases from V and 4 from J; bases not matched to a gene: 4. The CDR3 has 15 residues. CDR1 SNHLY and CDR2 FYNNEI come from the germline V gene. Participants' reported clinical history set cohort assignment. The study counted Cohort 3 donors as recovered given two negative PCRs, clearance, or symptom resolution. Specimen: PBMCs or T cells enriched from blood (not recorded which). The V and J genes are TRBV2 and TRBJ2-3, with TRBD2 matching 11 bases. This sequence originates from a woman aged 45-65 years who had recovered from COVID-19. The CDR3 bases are TGTGCCAGCAGTGCCCTGACTAGCGGGGCAGATACGCAGTATTTT. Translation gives CASSALTSGADTQYF.